What follows are 16 T cell receptor beta chains derived from one specimen sequenced in a study of human T cells and chemical hapten exposure. MiXCR was run by TCRdb on the RACE reads, yielding one entry per CDR3 protein. In the table there are 35,000 to 50,000 distinct CDR3 sequences, 3% to 4% of which are singletons. Documented time point: healthy volunteer bleed at 6 weeks. Extraction of total RNA was performed on unfractionated whole blood. Material: whole blood. These receptors originate from a human donor in good health. Some clones in this sample may be carry-over from other donors' samples.

This clonotype was detected only once. One base away lies a much larger clone, so this may be a sequencing read error. The rearrangement links TRBV24-1 to TRBJ1-1, with no clear D. The CDR3 length is 11 residues. CDR1 is KGHDR and CDR2 is SFDVKD in the germline V gene. CDR3 sequence reads: CATSDLTEALF. The CDR3 bases are TGTGCCACCAGTGATCTGACTGAAGCTTTATTT.

This clonotype was detected ten times or more. In DNA form, the CDR3 reads TGCAGTGCTCCTACTTGGGGCGGGGGTGAAAAACTGTTTTTT. This encodes CSAPTWGGGEKLFF. V gene TRBV20-1 combines with J gene TRBJ1-4; D is possibly TRBD1 (5 bases). Germline V gene data show CDR1 as DFQATT and CDR2 as SNEGSKA (reference sequence). The V end lost 5 bases, the J end lost 7 bases, and 17 bases lay between the germline ends. This CDR3 has 14 amino acids.

This clonotype was found many times. The V and J genes are TRBV5-5 and TRBJ2-3; 12 bases agree with TRBD2. Germline V lookup: CDR1 SGHKS, CDR2 YYEKEE (reference sequence). The CDR3 has 16 amino acids. V trimming: 3 bases; J trimming: 1 base; junction bases outside the gene matches: 3. The CDR3 spells CASSSGLAGRTDTQYF. The CDR3 DNA sequence: TGTGCCAGCAGCTCCGGACTAGCGGGGCGCACAGATACGCAGTATTTT.

The chain has TRBV6-1 and TRBJ1-4; no clear D gene. The CDR3 sequence is 15 residues long. Deletions cut 8 bases from V and 4 bases from J, with 17 bases between. The V gene's germline CDR1 is MNHNS and CDR2 SASEGT. The CDR3 nucleotides read TGTGCCAGCGTCCGGTCCCGGGCCTATAATGAAAAACTGTTTTTT. Protein: CASVRSRAYNEKLFF.

The chain carries TRBV6-1 and TRBJ1-2; 8 positions match TRBD1. The CDR3 is made up of 14 amino acids. The trim removed 2 bases at V and 8 bases at J, leaving 7 bases unmatched. Germline V lookup: CDR1 MNHNS, CDR2 SASEGT. The DNA of the CDR3 is TGTGCCAGCAGTGAACAGGGGGCGCTTAACGGCTACACCTTC. This gives the protein CASSEQGALNGYTF.

This clonotype occurred many times. The gene calls are TRBV28 and TRBJ1-4, with D unresolved. CDR1 is MDHEN and CDR2 is SYDVKM in the germline V gene. Trimming took 7 bases from V and 6 from J, leaving 15 bases between them. This CDR3 spans 14 amino acids. The CDR3 bases are TGTGCCAGCACTCTGGGAGGAGGACATGAAAAACTGTTTTTT. Translating gives CASTLGGGHEKLFF. The variable domain in full, completed from reference TRBV28 and TRBJ1-4, reads DVKVTQSSRYLVKRTGEKVFLECVQDMDHENMFWYRQDPGLGLRLIYFSYDVKMKEKGDIPEGYSVSREKKERFSLILESASTNQTSMYLCASTLGGGHEKLFFGSGTQLSVL.

This clonotype showed up just a few times. V is TRBV20-1 and J is TRBJ1-5, with D uncertain. CDR1 DFQATT and CDR2 SNEGSKA come from the germline V gene (reference sequence). This CDR3 is 14 amino acids long. V was clipped by 0 bases and J by 3 bases, with 9 bases between them. The CDR3 sequence: CSARDAGNNQPQHF. CDR3 in DNA: TGCAGTGCTAGAGATGCTGGGAACAATCAGCCCCAGCATTTT.

This clonotype was picked up many times. The genes are TRBV11-2 and TRBJ2-5; maybe TRBD1 (7 bases). CDR3 length: 18 residues. Trimming took 5 bases from V and 3 from J, leaving 25 bases between them. Germline V gene lookup returns CDR1 SGHAT and CDR2 FQNNGV. CDR3: CASSTGQWGFSGEETQYF. The CDR3 DNA sequence: TGTGCCAGCAGCACGGGACAGTGGGGATTTTCGGGGGAAGAGACCCAGTACTTC.

This sequence joins TRBV11-2 and TRBJ2-1; D not certain. The length of the CDR3 is 15 residues. The germline V gene encodes CDR1 SGHAT and CDR2 FQNNGV. V dropped 2 bases and J dropped 6 bases, with 14 bases sitting between them. CDR3: CASSLLGWFANEQFF. The CDR3 nucleotides are TGTGCCAGCAGCTTATTAGGGTGGTTTGCCAATGAGCAGTTCTTC.

The table lists this clonotype with many counts. The chain carries TRBV13 and TRBJ2-5; 7 nucleotides agree with TRBD1. The CDR3 sequence is 14 residues long. Germline CDR1 reads PRHDT; CDR2 reads FYEKMQ (reference sequence). The trim removed 10 bases at V and 1 base at J, leaving 9 bases unmatched. The CDR3 protein is CATQRQGIQETQYF. The CDR3 bases are TGTGCCACCCAGAGACAGGGAATCCAAGAGACCCAGTACTTC.

This clonotype was counted between two and nine times. The rearrangement joins TRBV15 to TRBJ1-2; TRBD1 might be the D (6 bases). Germline CDR1 and CDR2: LNHNV and YYDKDF (reference sequence). CDR3 length: 17 amino acids. V lost 0 bases, J lost 4 bases, and 18 bases lay in between. The CDR3 sequence: CATSRERTVPEGYGYTF. The CDR3 DNA reads as TGTGCCACCAGCAGAGAACGGACAGTCCCGGAGGGCTATGGCTACACCTTC.

This clonotype appeared many times. This chain joins TRBV24-1 and TRBJ2-5; D remains ambiguous. The CDR3 sequence is 13 residues long. V gave up 3 bases and J gave up 0 bases, with 4 bases separating them. Germline lookup yields CDR1 KGHDR and CDR2 SFDVKD. CDR3 bases: TGTGCCACCAGTGATGGGTACCAAGAGACCCAGTACTTC. Translated, it gives CATSDGYQETQYF.

V is TRBV28 and J is TRBJ1-1; 7 nucleotides agree with TRBD1. The germline CDR1 and CDR2 sequences are MDHEN and SYDVKM. Trimming at V came to 6 bases and at J to 7 bases, leaving 8 bases not matched to a gene. The CDR3 consists of 13 residues. The CDR3 region is CASRRDRVGEAFF. The CDR3 DNA follows: TGTGCCAGCAGGCGAGACAGGGTTGGTGAAGCTTTCTTT.

Many counts were recorded for this clonotype. The CDR3 DNA reads as TGCGCCAGCAGTGAGTCGGGCCCACCCTCCTACGAGCAGTACTTC. It encodes CASSESGPPSYEQYF. V and J are TRBV10-1 and TRBJ2-7; no firm D call. The ends were cut back, 0 bases at V and 0 bases at J, with 9 bases in the middle. CDR3 size: 15 residues. The germline V gene has CDR1 WNHNN and CDR2 SYGVQD (reference sequence).

This clonotype has ten or more counts. The chain employs TRBV7-9 and TRBJ2-2; TRBD2 agrees at 8 bases. V shed 5 bases and J 1 base; nucleotides not matched to a gene: 12. Germline assignment: CDR1 SEHNR and CDR2 FQNEAQ (reference sequence). The CDR3 totals 18 residues. CDR3 sequence (DNA): TGTGCCAGCAGCCCCGATTTAGGGCTAGCGGGGAACACCGGGGAGCTGTTTTTT. Protein product: CASSPDLGLAGNTGELFF.

In its sample, this clonotype was seen many times. The chain uses TRBV12-3 or TRBV12-4 and TRBJ2-5; D remains ambiguous. The CDR3 is 13 residues long. V was cut by 6 bases and J by 0 bases, with 8 bases left in between. In DNA form, the CDR3 reads TGTGCCAGCAGCGACTCGAACCAAGAGACCCAGTACTTC. Protein product: CASSDSNQETQYF.